A single sample gave rise to the 8 T cell receptor beta chains below, sequenced in a study of blood T cell repertoires in COVID-19. Assay: immunoSEQ multiplex PCR; the TCRdb copy retains only in-frame clones and omits some. The sample carries approximately 66,000 clones, more than 80% recorded once. The sequenced material came from peripheral blood. The receptors were sampled from a human donor with active COVID-19. The donor label of this sample is uncertain.

V usage is TRBV5-8 and J usage is TRBJ2-2; tentative D call: TRBD1 (5 bases). CDR1 is SGHTS, CDR2 YDEGEE, per germline. This CDR3 is built from 15 residues. Trimming removed 0 bases from V and 7 bases from J, with 13 bases in between. Written as DNA, the CDR3 is TGTGCCAGCAGCTTGGTTGGACAAGGAATCGGGGAGCTGTTTTTT. It translates to CASSLVGQGIGELFF.

J is TRBJ1-1 and V is TRBV28, with a tentative D call TRBD1 (5 bases). Trimming took 3 bases from V and 0 from J, leaving 8 bases between them. From germline, CDR1 is MDHEN and CDR2 SYDVKM. There are 14 residues in the CDR3. The CDR3 DNA reads TGTGCCAGCAGTTTGATGGACATGAACACTGAAGCTTTCTTT. Translated, it gives CASSLMDMNTEAFF.

This clone was detected only a few times. The V gene is TRBV5-8, the J gene TRBJ2-7; TRBD2 aligns across 12 bases. CDR3 length: 16 amino acids. The V gene end was trimmed by 2 bases and the J gene end by 2 bases; junction bases not matched to a gene: 5. Germline values: CDR1 SGHTS, CDR2 YDEGEE. Here the CDR3 reads CASSLPRTSGTYEQYF. The CDR3 DNA sequence: TGTGCCAGCAGCTTACCCCGGACTAGCGGGACCTACGAGCAGTACTTC.

This clone was seen only a few times. The rearrangement joins TRBV10-1 to TRBJ1-3, with a possible D match to TRBD1 (5 bases). This CDR3 has 16 amino acids. Trimming removed 6 bases from V and 0 bases from J, with 15 bases in between. Germline lookup yields CDR1 WNHNN and CDR2 SYGVQD (reference sequence). The CDR3 DNA is TGCGCCAGCAGCATGGCAGGGATCGACTCTGGAAACACCATATATTTT. It yields the protein CASSMAGIDSGNTIYF.

The chain is built from TRBV10-3 and TRBJ2-7, with TRBD2 as a possible D gene (5 bases). This CDR3 has 17 residues. Germline CDR1 and CDR2: ENHRY and SYGVKD. V was clipped by 10 bases and J by 0 bases, with 25 bases between them. The CDR3 DNA follows: TGTGCCACGGGAATACATACCGATCCGCAGAGCTCCTACGAGCAGTACTTC. Its translation is CATGIHTDPQSSYEQYF.

The chain links TRBV9 to TRBJ2-5; TRBD1 matches 10 bases. CDR3 length: 17 residues. CDR1 and CDR2 (germline): SGDLS, YYNGEE. V gave up 0 bases and J gave up 5 bases; unmatched junction bases: 10. The CDR3 spells CASSVGGGTGASETQYF. The CDR3 nucleotides are TGTGCCAGCAGCGTAGGCGGTGGGACAGGGGCGTCCGAGACCCAGTACTTC.

By frequency in the sample, this clone is medium-sized (0.01 to 0.1%). The V call is TRBV2, the J call TRBJ1-4; D not resolved. Germline values: CDR1 SNHLY, CDR2 FYNNEI. V dropped 1 base and J dropped 0 bases, with 6 bases sitting between them. The CDR3 has 15 residues. The CDR3 loop is CASSEGEATNEKLFF. The CDR3, as DNA: TGTGCCAGCAGTGAAGGGGAGGCAACTAATGAAAAACTGTTTTTT.

The gene calls are TRBV27 and TRBJ2-2; possible D gene TRBD2, 6 bases. Germline values: CDR1 MNHEY, CDR2 SMNVEV (reference sequence). This CDR3 has 15 residues. Trimming took off 8 bases at V and 4 bases at J, with 17 bases between the two ends. CDR3 amino acids: CASGARDGSTGELFF. The CDR3 nucleotides read TGTGCCAGCGGAGCCAGGGACGGGAGCACCGGGGAGCTGTTTTTT.